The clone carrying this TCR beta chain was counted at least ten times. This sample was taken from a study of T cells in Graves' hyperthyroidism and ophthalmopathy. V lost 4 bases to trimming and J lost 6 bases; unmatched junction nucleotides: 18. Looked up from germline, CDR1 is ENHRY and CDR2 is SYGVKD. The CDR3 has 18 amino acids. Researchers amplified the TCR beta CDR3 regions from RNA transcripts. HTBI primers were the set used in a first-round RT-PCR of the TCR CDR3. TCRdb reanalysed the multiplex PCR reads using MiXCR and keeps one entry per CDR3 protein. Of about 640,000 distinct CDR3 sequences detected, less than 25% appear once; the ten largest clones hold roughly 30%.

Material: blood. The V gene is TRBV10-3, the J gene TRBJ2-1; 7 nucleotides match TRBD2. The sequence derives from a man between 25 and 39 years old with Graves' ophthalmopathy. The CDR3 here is CAISGVGWKAGAGNEQFF. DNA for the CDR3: TGTGCCATCAGTGGGGTCGGCTGGAAGGCGGGAGCAGGCAATGAGCAGTTCTTC.